This entry describes one TCR beta chain. The protocol was immunoSEQ multiplex PCR, while the TCRdb copy is restricted to in-frame clones and leaves out a portion. Among roughly 79,000 clones listed, around 92% were seen once. The CDR3 spans 16 residues. Trimming took off 8 bases at V and 1 base at J, with 19 bases between the two ends. CDR1 SGHVS and CDR2 FQNEAQ come from the germline V gene. This record comes from a study of OX40 agonist ivuxolimab in advanced cancers. Study overall: Across the patients, intravenous ivuxolimab was delivered every 2 weeks at 0.01 to 10 mg/kg.

Sequencing was performed on CD4+ or CD8+ T cells sorted from blood, taken in a trial of the OX40 agonist ivuxolimab. This TCR derives from an adult with an advanced solid tumor such as melanoma, head and neck, liver or kidney cancer. The gene calls are TRBV7-8 and TRBJ2-3; the D gene is possibly TRBD2 (7 bases). CDR3 sequence (DNA): TGTGCCAGCCTTATATCGGGGGGCCAGGGCACAGATACGCAGTATTTT. Encoded protein: CASLISGGQGTDTQYF.